This note documents a single T cell receptor beta chain sequence. Its antigen is undetermined. Cells designated naive CD8 were CD45RO-negative and were positively selected for CCR7, with terminally differentiated effector memory CD45RA+ cells excluded. Only in-frame clones appear in the TCRdb table, and some are missing; sequencing was by immunoSEQ multiplex PCR. The data show over 2 million clones, 85% to 95% seen once. The data were taken from a study of shared clonotypes between healthy human individuals. V was trimmed by 5 bases and J by 0 bases, leaving 9 bases between them. The CDR3 is 14 amino acids. CDR1 and CDR2 from the germline V gene are PRHDT and FYEKMQ (reference sequence). Study-level findings and limits: Among non-shared clonotypes, generation probabilities were lower than among those shared by all four donors. The study found about 4.6% of naive CD4 clonotypes shared across a handful of donors. Across subsets, estimated richness was generally greater for naive than for memory populations.

The clonotype comes from a man between 18 and 29 years old in good health. The sample taken for sequencing was naive CD8+ T cells sorted from blood. The genes are TRBV13 and TRBJ2-3, with D perhaps TRBD1 (5 bases). The CDR3 bases are TGTGCCAGCAGCCAGAAGGGGAGCACAGATACGCAGTATTTT. It encodes CASSQKGSTDTQYF.